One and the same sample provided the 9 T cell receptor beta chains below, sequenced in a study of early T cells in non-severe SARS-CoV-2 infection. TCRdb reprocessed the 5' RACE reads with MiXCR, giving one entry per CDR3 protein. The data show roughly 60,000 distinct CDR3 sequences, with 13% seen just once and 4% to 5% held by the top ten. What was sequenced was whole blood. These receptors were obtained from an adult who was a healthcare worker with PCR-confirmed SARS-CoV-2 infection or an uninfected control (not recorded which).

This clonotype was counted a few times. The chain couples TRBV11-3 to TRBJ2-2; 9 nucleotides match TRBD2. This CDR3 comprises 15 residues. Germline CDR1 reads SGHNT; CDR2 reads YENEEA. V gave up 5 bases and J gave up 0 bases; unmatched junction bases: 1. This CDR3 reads CASSPSGANTGELFF. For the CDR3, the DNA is TGTGCCAGCAGCCCTAGCGGGGCGAACACCGGGGAGCTGTTTTTT.

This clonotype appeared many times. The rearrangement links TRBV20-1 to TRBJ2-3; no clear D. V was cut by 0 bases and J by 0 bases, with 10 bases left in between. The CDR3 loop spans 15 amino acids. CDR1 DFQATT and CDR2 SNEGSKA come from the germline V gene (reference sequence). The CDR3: CSARDLGTSTDTQYF. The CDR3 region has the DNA TGCAGTGCTAGAGATCTTGGAACTAGCACAGATACGCAGTATTTT.

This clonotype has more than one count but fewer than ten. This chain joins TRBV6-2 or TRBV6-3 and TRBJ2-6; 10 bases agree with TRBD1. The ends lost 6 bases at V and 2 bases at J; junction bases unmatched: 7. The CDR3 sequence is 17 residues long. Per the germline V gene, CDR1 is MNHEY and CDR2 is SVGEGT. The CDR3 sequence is CASSPGTGEPGANVLTF. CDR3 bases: TGTGCCAGCAGCCCCGGGACAGGGGAGCCTGGGGCCAACGTCCTGACTTTC.

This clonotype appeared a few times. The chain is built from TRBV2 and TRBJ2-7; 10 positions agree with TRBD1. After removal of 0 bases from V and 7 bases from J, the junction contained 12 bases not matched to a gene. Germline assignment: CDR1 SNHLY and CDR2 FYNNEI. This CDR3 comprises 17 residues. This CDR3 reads CASSEARLGQGLGEQYF. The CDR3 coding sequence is TGTGCCAGCAGTGAAGCCCGATTGGGACAGGGGCTAGGGGAGCAGTACTTC. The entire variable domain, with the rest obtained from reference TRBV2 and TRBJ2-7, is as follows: EPEVTQTPSHQVTQMGQEVILRCVPISNHLYFYWYRQILGQKVEFLVSFYNNEISEKSEIFDDQFSVERPDGSNFTLKIRSTKLEDSAMYFCASSEARLGQGLGEQYFGPGTRLTVT.

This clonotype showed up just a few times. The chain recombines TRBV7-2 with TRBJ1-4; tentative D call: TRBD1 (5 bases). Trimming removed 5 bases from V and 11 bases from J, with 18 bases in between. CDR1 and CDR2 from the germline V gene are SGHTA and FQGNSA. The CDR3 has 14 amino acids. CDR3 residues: CASSVADNRRKLFF. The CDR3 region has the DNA TGTGCCAGCAGCGTGGCGGACAATAGGAGGAAACTGTTTTTT.

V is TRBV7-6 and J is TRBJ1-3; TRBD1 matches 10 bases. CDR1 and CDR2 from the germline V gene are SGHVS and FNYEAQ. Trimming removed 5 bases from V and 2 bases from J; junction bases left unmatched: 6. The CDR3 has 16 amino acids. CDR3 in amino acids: CASSQDRGRTGNTIYF. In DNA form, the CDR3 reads TGTGCCAGCAGCCAGGACAGGGGGAGGACTGGAAACACCATATATTTT.

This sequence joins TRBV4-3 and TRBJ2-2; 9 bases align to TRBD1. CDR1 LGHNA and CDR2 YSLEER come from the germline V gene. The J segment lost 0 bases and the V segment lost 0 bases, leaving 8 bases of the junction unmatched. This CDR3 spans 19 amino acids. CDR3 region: CASSQDGVQGAANTGELFF. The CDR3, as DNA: TGCGCCAGCAGCCAAGATGGGGTACAGGGGGCTGCGAACACCGGGGAGCTGTTTTTT.

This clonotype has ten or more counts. The CDR3, as DNA: TGTGCCAGCAGTTTTCGGGGACAGGCGGGACAGCCCCAGCATTTT. Its translation is CASSFRGQAGQPQHF. This chain uses TRBV12-3 or TRBV12-4 with TRBJ1-5; TRBD1 matches at 8 bases. Trimming cost V 3 bases and J 7 bases; bases outside gene matches: 8. This CDR3 contains 15 residues.

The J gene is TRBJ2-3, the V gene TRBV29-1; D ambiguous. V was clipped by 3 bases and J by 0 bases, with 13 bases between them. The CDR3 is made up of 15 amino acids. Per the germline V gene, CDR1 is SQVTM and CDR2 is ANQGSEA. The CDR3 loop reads CSVDFGSTSTDTQYF. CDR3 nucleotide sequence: TGCAGCGTTGACTTTGGCAGCACAAGCACAGATACGCAGTATTTT.